The entry below gives a single T cell receptor (beta chain) sequence along with its context. Primers: 60 Vbeta forward and 13 Jbeta reverse. Produced via immunoSEQ multiplex PCR; TCRdb's table is partial and in-frame only. The table lists 55,000 to 85,000 clones. The data stem from a study of cytomegalovirus exposure and HLA in healthy donors. The CDR3 runs to 13 residues. CDR1 and CDR2 from the germline V gene are SEHNR and FQNEAQ (reference sequence). V lost 5 bases and J lost 0, with 8 bases in between. Material: PBMCs. The V call is TRBV7-9, the J call TRBJ2-7; D not certain. This TCR was sampled from a female donor in good health and CMV-seropositive. This CDR3 reads CASSPLLSYEQYF. The CDR3 DNA sequence: TGTGCCAGCAGCCCCCTTCTCTCCTACGAGCAGTACTTC.